Presented here are 14 T cell receptor beta chains from one specimen sequenced in a study of T cell responses to AZD1222 COVID-19 vaccine. Method: immunoSEQ multiplex PCR; TCRdb's copy keeps in-frame clones and lacks some. Of 120,000 to 150,000 clones in the sample, approximately 89% are singletons; the top ten hold 4.7%. Specimen: peripheral blood, collected on day 0 of AZD1222 vaccination. The receptor source for this set is an adult in good health.

V is TRBV2 and J is TRBJ2-7, with 9 positions matching TRBD2. Germline assignment: CDR1 SNHLY and CDR2 FYNNEI. CDR3 size: 14 residues. V lost 6 bases and J lost 5; bases outside the gene matches: 8. The CDR3 loop reads CASSPRTSDHEQYF. CDR3 bases: TGTGCCAGCAGCCCCCGGACTAGCGACCACGAGCAGTACTTC.

This rearrangement joins TRBV5-1 to TRBJ1-2, with a weak D call TRBD1 (5 bases). There are 14 residues in the CDR3. Germline V gene data show CDR1 as SGHRS and CDR2 as YFSETQ. Trimming shortened V by 5 bases and J by 3 bases, and 14 bases separated the two germline ends. The CDR3 DNA reads TGCGCCAGCAGGGCCCAGGCGGGGGACTATGGCTACACCTTC. It translates to CASRAQAGDYGYTF.

The chain joins TRBV19 to TRBJ1-3, with D unclear. Germline CDR1 LNHDA, CDR2 SQIVND (reference sequence). Trimming took 6 bases from V and 0 from J, leaving 9 bases between them. The CDR3 is 14 amino acids. This chain's CDR3 is CASRGPISGNTIYF. DNA of the CDR3: TGTGCCAGTAGGGGTCCCATCTCTGGAAACACCATATATTTT.

In this sample, this clone turned up once. J is TRBJ1-1 and V is TRBV11-1, with TRBD1 matching 7 bases. From germline, CDR1 is SGHAT and CDR2 FQDESV (reference sequence). This CDR3 is 13 amino acids long. The V and J ends lost 5 bases and 6 bases, in that order; junction bases with no gene match: 6. The chain's CDR3 is CASSVIGGAEAFF. The CDR3 region has the DNA TGTGCCAGCAGCGTAATAGGGGGCGCTGAAGCTTTCTTT. Based on the CDR3 plus reference TRBV11-1 and TRBJ1-1, the full variable domain is EAEVAQSPRYKITEKSQAVAFWCDPISGHATLYWYRQILGQGPELLVQFQDESVVDDSQLPKDRFSAERLKGVDSTLKIQPAELGDSAMYLCASSVIGGAEAFFGQGTRLTVV.

The J gene is TRBJ2-1, the V gene TRBV5-1; TRBD2 matches at 10 bases. Germline CDR1 SGHRS, CDR2 YFSETQ. This CDR3 contains 19 residues. J lost 0 bases, V lost 0 bases, and 9 bases had no gene match. The CDR3 protein is CASSLVVAGGISSYNEQFF. The CDR3 nucleotides are TGCGCCAGCAGCTTGGTAGTAGCGGGGGGAATTAGCTCCTACAATGAGCAGTTCTTC.

Only one count was recorded for this clone. The J gene is TRBJ1-1, the V gene TRBV18; D gene uncertain. There are 13 residues in the CDR3. V was clipped by 1 base and J by 5 bases, with 8 bases between them. CDR1 is KGHSH, CDR2 LQKENI, per germline. Here the CDR3 DNA reads TGTGCCAGCTCACCACTAACTGTAACTGAAGCTTTCTTT. This codes for CASSPLTVTEAFF.

The genes are TRBV5-1 and TRBJ2-1; 9 bases agree with TRBD1. V shed 2 bases, J shed 8 bases, and the junction held 5 bases outside the gene matches. The CDR3 contains 14 residues. Germline loops: CDR1 SGHRS, CDR2 YFSETQ. DNA for the CDR3: TGCGCCAGCAGCTTTCGGGACAGGGAGCATGAGCAGTTCTTC. This translates into CASSFRDREHEQFF.

The rearrangement joins TRBV6-5 to TRBJ1-2, with unresolved D. The CDR3 extends over 16 amino acids. From germline, CDR1 is MNHEY and CDR2 SVGAGI. The V end lost 3 bases, the J end lost 0 bases, and 14 bases lay between the germline ends. The CDR3 spells CASSYSRVEANYGYTF. As DNA, the CDR3 is TGTGCCAGCAGTTATTCAAGGGTTGAAGCTAACTATGGCTACACCTTC.

This chain uses TRBV11-2 with TRBJ1-2; D call uncertain. Looked up from germline, CDR1 is SGHAT and CDR2 is FQNNGV. V was shortened by 6 bases and J by 4 bases, with 12 bases between the two germline ends. The CDR3 loop spans 13 amino acids. DNA of the CDR3: TGTGCCAGCAGTCCCGGCGTGGGCTATGGCTACACCTTC. This sequence encodes CASSPGVGYGYTF.

The J gene is TRBJ2-1, the V gene TRBV2; 9 bases match TRBD2. Trimming at V came to 5 bases and at J to 4 bases, leaving 3 bases not matched to a gene. Germline V gives CDR1 SNHLY, CDR2 FYNNEI. The CDR3 is 14 residues long. In DNA, the CDR3 is TGTGCCAGCAGTCTAGCGGGGAAATACAATGAGCAGTTCTTC. This translates into CASSLAGKYNEQFF.

The chain combines TRBV5-5 with TRBJ2-5, with D unresolved. The germline V gene encodes CDR1 SGHKS and CDR2 YYEKEE (reference sequence). CDR3 size: 15 residues. V lost 0 bases and J lost 4, with 13 bases in between. CDR3 region: CASSLVPIGSETQYF. CDR3 in DNA: TGTGCCAGCAGCTTGGTCCCTATTGGGTCAGAGACCCAGTACTTC.

This chain connects TRBV10-2 to TRBJ2-1; D possibly corresponds to TRBD2 (5 bases). The V end lost 6 bases, the J end lost 5 bases, and 14 bases lay between the germline ends. The CDR3 extends over 14 amino acids. Germline CDR1 WSHSY, CDR2 SAAADI. CDR3 amino acids: CASRGTRGNNEQFF. The CDR3 DNA sequence: TGCGCCAGCAGGGGCACTAGAGGGAACAATGAGCAGTTCTTC.

The sample holds one count of this clone. J is TRBJ1-4 and V is TRBV14, with TRBD1 identical over 7 bases. Trimming at V came to 1 base and at J to 3 bases, leaving 14 bases not matched to a gene. CDR3 size: 19 residues. Germline V gene sequence: CDR1 SGHDN, CDR2 FVKESK. The CDR3 bases are TGTGCCAGCAGCCAAGTCGCGGGCCGCACCGGGACAGCTAATGAAAAACTGTTTTTT. It is translated as CASSQVAGRTGTANEKLFF.

The chain links TRBV9 to TRBJ2-5; TRBD2 matches at 9 bases. V was clipped by 2 bases and J by 0 bases; unmatched bases: 5. Germline V gene sequence: CDR1 SGDLS, CDR2 YYNGEE. The CDR3 spans 16 residues. The CDR3, as DNA: TGTGCCAGCAGCGTTTCTAGCGGGGCCCACCAAGAGACCCAGTACTTC. Amino acids: CASSVSSGAHQETQYF.